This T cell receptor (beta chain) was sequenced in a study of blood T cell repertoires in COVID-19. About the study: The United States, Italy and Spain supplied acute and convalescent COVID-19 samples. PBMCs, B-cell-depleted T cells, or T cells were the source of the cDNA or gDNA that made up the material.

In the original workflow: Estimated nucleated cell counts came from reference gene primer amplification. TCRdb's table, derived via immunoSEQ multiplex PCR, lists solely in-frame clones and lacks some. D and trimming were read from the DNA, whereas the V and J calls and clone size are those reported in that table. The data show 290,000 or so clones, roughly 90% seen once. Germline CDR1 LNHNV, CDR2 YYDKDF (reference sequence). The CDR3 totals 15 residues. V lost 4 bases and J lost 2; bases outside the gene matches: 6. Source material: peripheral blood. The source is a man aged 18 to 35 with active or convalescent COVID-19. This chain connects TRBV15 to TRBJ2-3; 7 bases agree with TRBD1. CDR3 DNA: TGTGCCACCAGCAATACCGGGACAGCCACAGATACGCAGTATTTT. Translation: CATSNTGTATDTQYF. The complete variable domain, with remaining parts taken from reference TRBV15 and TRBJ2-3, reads DAMVIQNPRYQVTQFGKPVTLSCSQTLNHNVMYWYQQKSSQAPKLLFHYYDKDFNNEADTPDNFQSRRPNTSFCFLDIRSPGLGDTAMYLCATSNTGTATDTQYFGPGTRLTVL.